The clone carrying this T cell receptor (beta chain) is medium-sized (0.01 to 0.1%) by share. This entry belongs to a study of OX40 agonist ivuxolimab in advanced cancers. Clones were read by immunoSEQ multiplex PCR, and TCRdb kept only the in-frame ones, dropping some. The table lists tens of thousands of clones, 81% of them singletons. CDR1 and CDR2 from the germline V gene are SGHRS and YFSETQ. The CDR3 spans 15 residues. Trimming cost V 4 bases and J 5 bases, with 15 bases left between them. This chain joins TRBV5-1 and TRBJ1-4; TRBD1 might be the D (5 bases). This TCR came from an adult with an advanced solid tumor such as melanoma, head and neck, liver or kidney cancer. The specimen was CD4+ or CD8+ T cells sorted from blood, collected in a trial of the OX40 agonist ivuxolimab. This chain's CDR3 is CASSTQGPPNEKLFF. The CDR3 DNA follows: TGCGCCAGCAGCACCCAGGGCCCCCCAAATGAAAAACTGTTTTTT.